This T cell receptor (beta chain) derives from a study of blood T cell repertoires in COVID-19. As for the study in general: Whether acute or convalescent, the COVID-19 samples came from the United States, Italy and Spain.

Per the original methods: Reference gene primers were amplified, and this amplification served to estimate nucleated cell counts. Clones were read by immunoSEQ multiplex PCR, and TCRdb kept only the in-frame ones, dropping some. The V and J calls and clone size come from that table; D and trimming were worked out from the DNA. The top ten clones hold about a sixth of a sample with hundreds of thousands of clones, 70% to 90% of them seen once. Germline loops: CDR1 ENHRY, CDR2 SYGVKD. This CDR3 comprises 15 residues. The V segment lost 4 bases and the J segment 2 bases; nucleotides outside the gene matches: 7.

V is TRBV10-3 and J is TRBJ1-2; 7 positions agree with TRBD1. The specimen sequenced was PBMCs or T cells enriched from blood (not recorded which). The TCR sequence derives from a young man who had recovered from COVID-19. CDR3 in amino acids: CAISVDRETNYGYTF. The CDR3, as DNA: TGTGCCATCAGTGTCGACAGGGAGACAAACTATGGCTACACCTTC.